In its sample, the clone carrying this TCR beta chain was seen many times. A 3' RACE protocol on RNA, with unique molecular identifiers, produced the TCR library. MiXCR was run by TCRdb on the 3' RACE reads, yielding one entry per CDR3 protein. The data show around 41,000 distinct CDR3 sequences, with 6.5% seen just once and about 1% held by the top ten. V was clipped by 5 bases and J by 10 bases, with 17 bases between them. CDR3 length: 14 residues. Treatment described: PENTA 11 planned treatment interruption arm or continuous ART arm. At least 24 weeks of at least three-drug ART, in children 2 to 15 years. From thawed PBMCs, naive CD4+ CD45RA+ CD45RO- T cells were sorted. The sample belongs to a study of HIV-infected children after antiretroviral therapy interruption. The overall study: Weeks 0, 48 and 150 were sampled under continuous treatment.

The rearrangement links TRBV12-3 or TRBV12-4 to TRBJ1-4; weak D call: TRBD1 (5 bases). The specimen comprised CD45RA+ CD4+ T cells from PBMCs, pooled from several time points, sampled from a donor given antiretroviral therapy, either interrupted or continuous. Indicated subset: naive CD4+ CD45RA+ CD45RO- T cells. The receptor's source is a pool of human donors with HIV. CDR3: CASSLRETGGKLFF. CDR3 in DNA: TGTGCCAGCAGTCTCAGGGAAACGGGCGGAAAACTGTTTTTT.